These T cell receptor beta chains were read from a single sample in a study of blood T cells in healthy people across ages. MiXCR was run by TCRdb on the 5' RACE reads, yielding one entry per CDR3 protein. The profile shows around 990,000 distinct CDR3 sequences, about two fifths of them singletons. The sequencing input was blood. These receptors were obtained from a man younger than 35 in good health. Each CDR3 is given with its conserved first and last residue. The D gene is left open where the match is weak. A row's size may be missing; if present it is once, few, many or a size class.

abundance	d_gene	v_gene	j_gene	CDR3aa	CDR3nt
.	TRBD2	TRBV5-1	TRBJ2-1	CASSRRAGSSYNEQFF	TGCGCCAGCAGCAGGAGAGCGGGGTCCTCCTACAATGAGCAGTTCTTC
few	.	TRBV6-5	TRBJ1-2	CASSYSNGAGYTF	TGTGCCAGCAGTTACTCGAATGGGGCTGGCTACACCTTC
.	.	TRBV12-3/TRBV12-4	TRBJ2-3	CASSSAGARADTQYF	TGTGCCAGCAGTTCTGCGGGGGCCCGCGCAGATACGCAGTATTTT
.	.	TRBV20-1	TRBJ2-1	CSARDWELGRFRNEQFF	TGCAGTGCTAGAGATTGGGAACTTGGGCGATTTCGGAATGAGCAGTTCTTC
.	.	TRBV6-6	TRBJ1-1	CASIEIEAFF	TGTGCCAGCATTGAGATTGAAGCTTTCTTT
many	.	TRBV20-1	TRBJ2-7	CSARDKGATYEQYF	TGCAGTGCTAGAGATAAGGGAGCGACCTACGAGCAGTACTTC
.	.	TRBV6-2/TRBV6-3	TRBJ1-2	CASSPQRGDGYTF	TGTGCCAGCAGCCCGCAGAGGGGTGATGGCTACACCTTC
few	.	TRBV6-5	TRBJ2-2	CASRPIGGATGELFF	TGTGCCAGCAGACCCATAGGGGGGGCCACCGGGGAGCTGTTTTTT
few	TRBD1	TRBV20-1	TRBJ1-2	CSAPRYRGRSYGYTF	TGCAGTGCTCCCCGATACAGGGGGCGCTCCTATGGCTACACCTTC
.	.	TRBV29-1	TRBJ1-1	CSLEVGLNTEAFF	TGCAGCCTTGAAGTAGGGCTGAACACTGAAGCTTTCTTT
few	TRBD1	TRBV7-9	TRBJ2-5	CASSYTGGWETQYF	TGTGCCAGCAGCTATACAGGGGGCTGGGAGACCCAGTACTTC
.	TRBD1	TRBV7-2	TRBJ2-1	CASSFYTGESESDELFF	TGTGCCAGCAGCTTTTATACAGGGGAATCGGAAAGCGATGAGCTGTTCTTC
once	.	TRBV14	TRBJ1-1	CASSQAANTEAFF	TGTGCCAGCAGCCAGGCAGCGAACACTGAAGCTTTCTTT
.	.	TRBV4-2	TRBJ2-1	CASSQASGQFNEQFF	TGTGCCAGCAGCCAAGCCTCTGGACAGTTCAATGAGCAGTTCTTC
few	.	TRBV20-1	TRBJ1-2	CSASSAVNYGYTF	TGCAGTGCCTCGTCGGCCGTTAACTATGGCTACACCTTC
.	.	TRBV6-2/TRBV6-3	TRBJ1-6	CASSYRGESASPLHF	TGTGCCAGCAGTTACCGGGGCGAATCTGCTTCACCCCTCCACTTT
.	.	TRBV7-2	TRBJ2-1	CASSRDREVDDEQFF	TGTGCCAGCAGCCGTGACAGGGAGGTTGACGATGAGCAGTTCTTC
.	.	TRBV20-1	TRBJ2-5	CSARGLEETQYF	TGCAGTGCTAGAGGACTAGAAGAGACCCAGTACTTC
few	.	TRBV4-3	TRBJ2-1	CASSQVRGDNEQFF	TGCGCCAGCAGCCAAGTTCGCGGGGACAATGAGCAGTTCTTC
few	TRBD2	TRBV9	TRBJ2-1	CASSVVVQRGEQFF	TGTGCCAGCAGCGTAGTAGTCCAGCGGGGGGAGCAGTTCTTC
few	.	TRBV5-1	TRBJ2-1	CASSLDRGGIDEQFF	TGCGCCAGCAGCTTGGACAGGGGAGGAATAGATGAGCAGTTCTTC
.	.	TRBV9	TRBJ1-4	CASSVEPGKKLFF	TGTGCCAGCAGCGTAGAGCCCGGGAAAAAACTGTTTTTT
few	.	TRBV23-1	TRBJ1-5	CASSHCGPCRNQPQHF	TGCGCCAGCAGTCATTGCGGACCTTGTCGGAATCAGCCCCAGCATTTT
.	.	TRBV6-6	TRBJ1-1	CASGNLLRRGTEAFF	TGTGCCAGCGGAAATCTCCTTCGGCGCGGGACTGAAGCTTTCTTT
.	.	TRBV7-9	TRBJ1-3	CASSSPGSFGNTIYF	TGTGCCAGCAGTTCCCCTGGGAGTTTTGGAAACACCATATATTTT
.	.	TRBV4-1	TRBJ1-1	CASSEEQGWNAEAFF	TGCGCCAGCAGCGAAGAACAGGGCTGGAACGCTGAAGCTTTCTTT
.	TRBD1	TRBV27	TRBJ2-1	CASSSGTGTGGDGQFF	TGTGCCAGCAGTTCAGGGACCGGGACAGGTGGAGATGGGCAGTTCTTC
.	.	TRBV4-2	TRBJ1-2	CASSQEKFGWSYTF	TGTGCCAGCAGCCAAGAAAAATTCGGCTGGAGCTACACCTTC
.	.	TRBV7-6	TRBJ1-5	CASSLAGGPGQPQHF	TGTGCCAGCAGCTTAGCGGGTGGGCCAGGACAGCCCCAGCATTTT
.	.	TRBV5-1	TRBJ1-1	CASSPGTGWGTEAFF	TGCGCCAGCAGCCCCGGAACAGGTTGGGGCACTGAAGCTTTCTTT
.	.	TRBV4-2	TRBJ1-6	CASSQGADSPLHF	TGTGCCAGCAGCCAAGGGGCGGATTCACCCCTCCACTTT
.	.	TRBV20-1	TRBJ2-1	CSASSRGHEQFF	TGCAGTGCTAGTTCCAGGGGACATGAGCAGTTCTTC
.	TRBD2	TRBV20-1	TRBJ2-1	CSARGGASLYNEQFF	TGCAGTGCTAGGGGAGGGGCTAGCCTCTACAATGAGCAGTTCTTC
few	.	TRBV10-3	TRBJ2-7	CAISGEASGREQYF	TGTGCCATCAGCGGTGAGGCCTCGGGTCGGGAGCAGTACTTC
.	.	TRBV10-3	TRBJ2-5	CAISEGGQYQEAQYF	TGTGCCATCAGTGAAGGCGGGCAGTACCAAGAGGCCCAGTACTTC
.	.	TRBV20-1	TRBJ1-1	CSARGGVATEAFF	TGCAGTGCTAGAGGGGGGGTGGCCACTGAAGCTTTCTTT
many	.	TRBV5-1	TRBJ2-2	CASSLAVGNTGELFF	TGCGCCAGCAGCTTGGCCGTGGGTAACACCGGGGAGCTGTTTTTT
once	TRBD1	TRBV7-2	TRBJ1-1	CASRLRTGGVMNTEAFF	TGTGCCAGCAGACTTAGGACAGGGGGCGTTATGAACACTGAAGCTTTCTTT
.	.	TRBV12-3/TRBV12-4	TRBJ2-2	CASMLGAGELFF	TGTGCCAGCATGTTGGGGGCCGGGGAGCTGTTTTTT
.	.	TRBV13	TRBJ1-2	CASSRYPTENDGYTF	TGTGCCAGCAGCCGATATCCCACGGAAAATGATGGCTACACCTTC
few	TRBD2	TRBV24-1	TRBJ2-1	CATSDLERGNHNEQFF	TGTGCCACCAGTGATTTGGAGCGGGGGAACCACAATGAGCAGTTCTTC
few	TRBD2	TRBV20-1	TRBJ2-3	CSARALGTSGGGDTQYF	TGCAGTGCTAGAGCTCTCGGGACTAGCGGGGGCGGGGATACGCAGTATTTT
.	.	TRBV4-3	TRBJ1-1	CASSQDRTAPEAFF	TGCGCCAGTAGCCAAGACCGGACAGCACCTGAAGCTTTCTTT
.	.	TRBV20-1	TRBJ1-3	CSARDAMGTRGNTIYF	TGCAGTGCTAGAGATGCTATGGGGACACGTGGAAACACCATATATTTT
.	.	TRBV30	TRBJ1-2	CAWRRDPIYGYTF	TGTGCCTGGAGGAGGGATCCGATTTATGGCTACACCTTC
.	.	TRBV7-9	TRBJ2-2	CASSVRAVNTGELFF	TGTGCCAGCAGCGTAAGGGCGGTTAACACCGGGGAGCTGTTTTTT
.	.	TRBV7-9	TRBJ2-5	CASSLGQRLQETQYF	TGTGCCAGCAGCTTAGGCCAAAGGCTCCAGGAGACCCAGTACTTC
.	.	TRBV5-1	TRBJ2-1	CASSPEVVSVQFF	TGCGCCAGCAGCCCCGAGGTAGTCTCTGTGCAGTTCTTC
.	.	TRBV12-3/TRBV12-4	TRBJ2-1	CASSGSVRGGDEQFF	TGTGCCAGCAGTGGTTCGGTTAGGGGGGGAGATGAGCAGTTCTTC
.	TRBD1	TRBV5-1	TRBJ1-1	CASSLLQGGQGNLNTEAFF	TGCGCCAGCAGCTTGTTGCAGGGGGGCCAAGGGAATTTGAACACTGAAGCTTTCTTT
.	.	TRBV6-4	TRBJ2-7	CASSEEVTYEQYF	TGTGCCAGCAGTGAGGAAGTTACCTACGAGCAGTACTTC
.	.	TRBV5-1	TRBJ2-1	CASSPPTGTGYNEQFF	TGCGCCAGCAGCCCACCGACCGGGACCGGGTACAATGAGCAGTTCTTC
.	.	TRBV7-2	TRBJ1-4	CASSPSVNEKLFF	TGTGCCAGCAGCCCGAGCGTGAATGAAAAACTGTTTTTT
few	.	TRBV5-1	TRBJ1-1	CASSFDGSNTEAFF	TGCGCCAGCAGCTTCGACGGCTCAAACACTGAAGCTTTCTTT
.	.	TRBV2	TRBJ1-4	CASSERGKSKKLFF	TGTGCCAGCAGTGAACGGGGGAAGTCTAAAAAACTGTTTTTT
.	TRBD1	TRBV9	TRBJ2-1	CASSVGDRGSYNEQFF	TGTGCCAGCAGCGTGGGGGACAGGGGTTCCTACAATGAGCAGTTCTTC
few	.	TRBV7-3	TRBJ2-7	CASSLKEGPLYEQYF	TGTGCCAGCAGCTTAAAAGAGGGACCTCTCTACGAGCAGTACTTC
.	.	TRBV4-3	TRBJ1-4	CASSQSTIGEGGEKLFF	TGCGCCAGCAGCCAATCAACCATAGGGGAGGGTGGTGAAAAACTGTTTTTT